Each of the 31 T cell receptor beta chains below was sequenced from the same sample in a study of CD8+ T cells in alopecia areata. The treatment is: oral pan-JAK inhibitor, 5-10 mg twice daily. Sequencing used cDNA as its template, made by extracting RNA and reverse transcribing it. Libraries were prepared by immunoSEQ multiplex PCR; TCRdb keeps only in-frame clonotypes and omits some of them. Of 150,000 to 200,000 clones in the sample, around three fifths were seen once. The sample consisted of CD4+ T cells sorted from blood, taken at week 24, from a patient treated with tofacitinib. The receptor source for this set is a human donor with alopecia areata.

The rearrangement links TRBV2 to TRBJ1-1; D perhaps matches TRBD1 (6 bases). The CDR3 is 14 residues long. Between the trimmed V and J ends, which lost 3 bases and 4 bases, there was a span of 12 bases. Germline V gene sequence: CDR1 SNHLY, CDR2 FYNNEI. CDR3 loop: CASSDGGGITEAFF. Written as DNA, the CDR3 is TGTGCCAGCAGTGATGGGGGCGGAATCACTGAAGCTTTCTTT.

J is TRBJ2-7 and V is TRBV5-1; D may be TRBD1 (5 bases). V was clipped by 4 bases and J by 5 bases, with 16 bases between them. The CDR3 contains 14 residues. Germline lookup yields CDR1 SGHRS and CDR2 YFSETQ. CDR3 sequence (DNA): TGCGCCAGCAGCCAAGTTGGGGCAGGGAACGAGCAGTACTTC. Translated: CASSQVGAGNEQYF. Combining the CDR3 with reference TRBV5-1 and TRBJ2-7 gives the whole variable domain KAGVTQTPRYLIKTRGQQVTLSCSPISGHRSVSWYQQTPGQGLQFLFEYFSETQRNKGNFPGRFSGRQFSNSRSEMNVSTLELGDSALYLCASSQVGAGNEQYFGPGTRLTVT.

The V call is TRBV30, the J call TRBJ1-5; D unresolved. Germline lookup yields CDR1 GTSNPN and CDR2 SVGIG (reference sequence). The CDR3 length is 13 residues. The V end lost 0 bases, the J end lost 3 bases, and 6 bases lay between the germline ends. The CDR3 coding sequence is TGTGCCTGGAGTGTACAGATCAATCAGCCCCAGCATTTT. Amino acid sequence: CAWSVQINQPQHF.

The table lists this clone with a few counts. The chain couples TRBV27 to TRBJ2-1; 7 bases match TRBD2. The V gene's germline CDR1 is MNHEY and CDR2 SMNVEV (reference sequence). This CDR3 is built from 15 residues. V lost 0 bases, J lost 2 bases, and 1 base stayed unmatched. The DNA for the CDR3 is TGTGCCAGCAGTTTATCGCGGGGGACCTACAATGAGCAGTTCTTC. Amino acid sequence: CASSLSRGTYNEQFF.

The chain carries TRBV6-6 and TRBJ2-2, with a tentative D call TRBD2 (6 bases). Trimming stripped 0 bases from V and 6 bases from J, with 8 bases between. This CDR3 is built from 14 residues. CDR1 and CDR2 (germline): MNHNY, SVGAGI (reference sequence). The CDR3 DNA reads as TGTGCCAGCAGTTACTCGACTAGTTCCGGGGAGCTGTTTTTT. As protein: CASSYSTSSGELFF.

This clone was counted at least ten times. Within the sample, other DNA sequences also encode this same CDR3. Here the CDR3 reads CASSYGGTGQETQYF. CDR3 sequence (DNA): TGTGCCAGCAGTTACGGAGGGACAGGACAAGAGACCCAGTACTTC. The genes are TRBV6-5 and TRBJ2-5, with 8 bases fitting TRBD1. Per the germline V gene, CDR1 is MNHEY and CDR2 is SVGAGI. The CDR3 sequence is 15 residues long. With V trimmed by 2 bases and J by 2 bases, 4 bases remained unmatched.

This clone was seen only once. CDR3 sequence reads: CASSQVRPGTQETQYF. Written as DNA, the CDR3 is TGCGCCAGCAGCCAAGTGAGACCGGGCACACAAGAGACCCAGTACTTC. The chain has TRBV4-3 and TRBJ2-5; no firm D call. The V gene lost 1 base and the J gene lost 2 bases, with 14 bases spanning the gap. This CDR3 comprises 16 residues. From germline, CDR1 is LGHNA and CDR2 YSLEER.

This sequence joins TRBV5-1 and TRBJ1-2; 7 bases match TRBD1. The germline gives CDR1 SGHRS, CDR2 YFSETQ. J lost 3 bases, V lost 3 bases, and 8 bases had no gene match. This CDR3 comprises 15 residues. CDR3 coding DNA: TGCGCCAGCAGCTCGCTGGGACAGTCGGACTATGGCTACACCTTC. This sequence encodes CASSSLGQSDYGYTF.

V is TRBV4-3 and J is TRBJ2-4, with 8 positions matching TRBD1. The V gene's germline CDR1 is LGHNA and CDR2 YSLEER. The V gene end was trimmed by 0 bases and the J gene end by 3 bases; junction bases not matched to a gene: 7. The CDR3 sequence is 17 residues long. CDR3 sequence reads: CASSQDYRGVVKNIQYF. The CDR3 DNA reads TGCGCCAGCAGCCAAGATTACAGGGGGGTGGTCAAAAACATTCAGTACTTC.

The V and J genes are TRBV5-6 and TRBJ1-5; D is uncertain. The CDR3 loop spans 15 amino acids. The V end was cut by 1 base, the J end by 2 bases, with 10 bases between. Germline assignment: CDR1 SGHDT and CDR2 YYEEEE. In DNA form, the CDR3 reads TGTGCCAGCAGCTTGAAGACACGAGGCAATCAGCCCCAGCATTTT. Translated: CASSLKTRGNQPQHF. Complete variable domain (other parts from reference TRBV5-6 and TRBJ1-5): DAGVTQSPTHLIKTRGQQVTLRCSPKSGHDTVSWYQQALGQGPQFIFQYYEEEERQRGNFPDRFSGHQFPNYSSELNVNALLLGDSALYLCASSLKTRGNQPQHFGDGTRLSIL.

This clone was counted a few times. The chain employs TRBV27 and TRBJ1-5; D unresolved. This CDR3 region has 17 residues. V lost 7 bases to trimming and J lost 4 bases, with 23 bases between them. Germline assignment: CDR1 MNHEY and CDR2 SMNVEV (reference sequence). The CDR3 is CASTSFPRPAQNQPQHF. The CDR3 coding sequence is TGTGCCAGCACCAGTTTTCCCAGACCGGCCCAAAATCAGCCCCAGCATTTT.

This rearrangement joins TRBV6-1 to TRBJ1-5; D is undetermined. The V end lost 2 bases, the J end lost 11 bases, and 10 bases lay between the germline ends. The CDR3 covers 12 residues. Germline lookup yields CDR1 MNHNS and CDR2 SASEGT. The CDR3 here is CASSELASAQHF. The CDR3 DNA is TGTGCCAGCAGTGAACTTGCCTCGGCCCAGCATTTT.

V usage is TRBV29-1 and J usage is TRBJ2-7; 9 nucleotides agree with TRBD1. Trimming at V came to 6 bases and at J to 4 bases, leaving 7 bases not matched to a gene. CDR3 length equals 13 residues. Germline-derived CDR1 and CDR2 are SQVTM and ANQGSEA. The CDR3 nucleotides are TGCAGCGTCCTGGACAGGGGTATTTACGAGCAGTACTTC. It translates to CSVLDRGIYEQYF.

V and J are TRBV19 and TRBJ2-7; D remains ambiguous. V was trimmed by 3 bases and J by 4 bases, leaving 10 bases between them. This CDR3 region has 13 residues. Per the germline V gene, CDR1 is LNHDA and CDR2 is SQIVND (reference sequence). CDR3: CASSIESRYEQYF. The DNA of the CDR3 is TGTGCCAGTAGTATTGAATCCAGATACGAGCAGTACTTC.

This chain joins TRBV14 and TRBJ1-1; no clear D. CDR1 and CDR2 (germline): SGHDN, FVKESK. Trimming took off 4 bases at V and 4 bases at J, with 16 bases between the two ends. The length of the CDR3 is 15 residues. The CDR3 DNA reads TGTGCCAGCAGCCGTCAACCCGGCGGCGCCACTGAAGCTTTCTTT. This translates into CASSRQPGGATEAFF.

The V gene is TRBV4-2, the J gene TRBJ2-2, with 8 nucleotides matching TRBD2. The CDR3 extends over 17 amino acids. With 3 bases clipped from V and 6 bases from J, the junction kept 12 bases outside the gene matches. Germline V CDR1 and CDR2: LGHNA, YNFKEQ. The CDR3 loop reads CASSQEAGARPSGELFF. The CDR3 nucleotides are TGTGCCAGCAGCCAGGAAGCGGGGGCGCGACCATCCGGGGAGCTGTTTTTT.

This clone was seen ten or more times. This chain joins TRBV19 and TRBJ1-5; 8 nucleotides agree with TRBD1. The CDR3 has 18 residues. With 2 bases clipped from V and 4 bases from J, the junction kept 13 bases outside the gene matches. Germline values: CDR1 LNHDA, CDR2 SQIVND (reference sequence). The CDR3 DNA sequence: TGTGCCAGTAGTATACCCGCGCGGTTGAGACAGGGGAATCAGCCCCAGCATTTT. Its translation: CASSIPARLRQGNQPQHF.

The V call is TRBV5-1, the J call TRBJ2-7; possibly TRBD2 for D (5 bases). V lost 1 base to trimming and J lost 5 bases, with 13 bases between them. The CDR3 has 14 residues. Per germline, CDR1 SGHRS and CDR2 YFSETQ. The CDR3 region is CASSLTAGGHEQYF. CDR3 DNA sequence: TGCGCCAGCAGCTTGACGGCGGGCGGCCACGAGCAGTACTTC. Looking up the rest from reference TRBV5-1 and TRBJ2-7 gives the full variable domain: KAGVTQTPRYLIKTRGQQVTLSCSPISGHRSVSWYQQTPGQGLQFLFEYFSETQRNKGNFPGRFSGRQFSNSRSEMNVSTLELGDSALYLCASSLTAGGHEQYFGPGTRLTVT.

The genes are TRBV30 and TRBJ1-2; D unclear. Deletions cut 3 bases from V and 5 bases from J, with 16 bases between. CDR3 length: 14 amino acids. Germline V gene data show CDR1 as GTSNPN and CDR2 as SVGIG (reference sequence). Written as DNA, the CDR3 is TGTGCCTGGAGAATCGCACGTGGGGAATATGGCTACACCTTC. It translates to CAWRIARGEYGYTF.

The J gene is TRBJ2-5, the V gene TRBV5-4; the match to TRBD2 covers 13 bases. J was trimmed by 5 bases and V by 4 bases; bases with no gene match: 8. The CDR3 has 16 residues. CDR1 is SGHNT and CDR2 is YYREEE in the germline V gene (reference sequence). The CDR3 nucleotides read TGTGCCAGCAGCCCACTAGCGGGGGGGCCCGGGGAGACCCAGTACTTC. This codes for CASSPLAGGPGETQYF.

V gene TRBV30 combines with J gene TRBJ1-6, with TRBD1 matching over 7 bases. Germline V gene sequence: CDR1 GTSNPN, CDR2 SVGIG (reference sequence). V gave up 5 bases and J gave up 7 bases; unmatched junction bases: 8. CDR3 length equals 14 residues. Here the CDR3 reads CAWLDRLRNSPLHF. In DNA, the CDR3 is TGTGCCTGGCTGGACAGGTTAAGGAATTCACCCCTCCACTTT.

The V call is TRBV7-9, the J call TRBJ2-7; D remains unclear. Germline V gene data show CDR1 as SEHNR and CDR2 as FQNEAQ (reference sequence). This CDR3 is built from 12 residues. V shed 0 bases and J shed 7 bases, with 7 bases lying between them. CDR3 amino acids: CASSLATGEQYF. The CDR3 DNA reads as TGTGCCAGCAGCTTAGCAACCGGGGAGCAGTACTTC. The whole variable domain, remainder taken from reference TRBV7-9 and TRBJ2-7, is DTGVSQNPRHKITKRGQNVTFRCDPISEHNRLYWYRQTLGQGPEFLTYFQNEAQLEKSRLLSDRFSAERPKGSFSTLEIQRTEQGDSAMYLCASSLATGEQYFGPGTRLTVT.

This chain connects TRBV30 to TRBJ2-6; TRBD2 matches 7 bases. The V segment lost 2 bases and the J segment 2 bases; nucleotides outside the gene matches: 6. The CDR3 is 16 residues long. Germline CDR1 reads GTSNPN; CDR2 reads SVGIG (reference sequence). The CDR3 sequence: CAWSPQGGTGANVLTF. The CDR3 DNA reads as TGTGCCTGGAGTCCCCAGGGAGGGACTGGGGCCAACGTCCTGACTTTC.

This clone turned up a few times. The genes are TRBV29-1 and TRBJ1-5, with no clear D. This CDR3 contains 14 residues. From germline, CDR1 is SQVTM and CDR2 ANQGSEA. Deletions cut 0 bases from V and 1 base from J, with 7 bases between. This CDR3 is CSVEDSGSNQPQHF. CDR3 coding DNA: TGCAGCGTTGAAGATTCCGGGAGCAATCAGCCCCAGCATTTT.

The CDR3 sequence is CSVEGTGQRGANVLTF. The CDR3 DNA sequence: TGCAGCGTTGAAGGGACAGGGCAGCGTGGGGCCAACGTCCTGACTTTC. The chain is built from TRBV29-1 and TRBJ2-6, with 8 bases that match TRBD1. Germline V gives CDR1 SQVTM, CDR2 ANQGSEA. The CDR3 extends over 16 amino acids. Losses at the gene ends were 1 base for V and 3 bases for J; bases not matched to a gene: 5. Full variable domain (remainder filled in from reference TRBV29-1 and TRBJ2-6): SAVISQKPSRDICQRGTSLTIQCQVDSQVTMMFWYRQQPGQSLTLIATANQGSEATYESGFVIDKFPISRPNLTFSTLTVSNMSPEDSSIYLCSVEGTGQRGANVLTFGAGSRLTVL.

On this clone itself: Other DNA sequences within the sample encode an identical CDR3. The chain links TRBV19 to TRBJ2-7; possibly TRBD1 for D (5 bases). The CDR3 covers 12 residues. V was cut by 6 bases and J by 1 base, with 7 bases left in between. Germline assignment: CDR1 LNHDA and CDR2 SQIVND (reference sequence). CDR3 region: CASSRDSYEQYF. DNA of the CDR3: TGTGCCAGTAGCAGGGATTCCTACGAGCAGTACTTC.

This CDR3 is CASRGGLRNEQFF. In nucleotides, the CDR3 is TGTGCCAGTAGAGGGGGGCTGCGGAATGAGCAGTTCTTC. This chain links TRBV19 with TRBJ2-1, with D tentatively TRBD1 or TRBD2 (6 bases each). The CDR3 has 13 amino acids. Trimming removed 6 bases from V and 7 bases from J, with 13 bases in between. Per germline, CDR1 LNHDA and CDR2 SQIVND (reference sequence).

This chain joins TRBV2 and TRBJ2-3; D is possibly TRBD1 or TRBD2 (5 bases each). Looked up from germline, CDR1 is SNHLY and CDR2 is FYNNEI. V was trimmed by 6 bases and J by 7 bases, leaving 17 bases between them. This CDR3 region has 14 residues. CDR3 protein: CASRGIRQTNTQYF. For the CDR3, the DNA is TGTGCCAGCAGGGGGATCCGACAGACTAATACGCAGTATTTT.

The rearrangement joins TRBV30 to TRBJ1-2, with a tentative D call TRBD1 (6 bases). Deletions cut 0 bases from V and 5 bases from J, with 16 bases between. Per germline, CDR1 GTSNPN and CDR2 SVGIG (reference sequence). The CDR3 covers 15 residues. The CDR3: CAWSVPGASGYGYTF. DNA for the CDR3: TGTGCCTGGAGTGTCCCGGGGGCCTCGGGATATGGCTACACCTTC.

The V and J genes are TRBV30 and TRBJ1-2; 7 nucleotides match TRBD1. Germline values: CDR1 GTSNPN, CDR2 SVGIG (reference sequence). The CDR3 runs to 14 residues. Unmatched junction bases numbered 8, after V lost 5 bases and J lost 2 bases. CDR3 protein: CAWSAGGSNYGYTF. As DNA, the CDR3 is TGTGCCTGGTCCGCAGGGGGGAGCAACTATGGCTACACCTTC.

In its sample, this clone was seen a few times. The DNA is omitted, as the CDR3 cannot be located on it reliably, and the CDR3 follows TCRdb's listing. The gene calls are TRBV19 and TRBJ1-5. CDR1 is LNHDA and CDR2 is SQIVND in the germline V gene (reference sequence). Including both end residues, the CDR3 is 15 amino acids long. CDR3 protein: CASTSAEGSAQPQHF.